This TCR beta chain was profiled in a study of shared clonotypes between healthy human individuals. As for the study in general: Three plates were used per donor for CD4 naive, three for CD4 memory, two for CD8 naive and one for CD8 memory. Whole-study results and caveats: Naive CD4 clonotype sharing across several donors was approximately 5%. Clonotype sharing among the donors was expected to vary with sequencing depth.

Libraries were prepared by immunoSEQ multiplex PCR; TCRdb keeps only in-frame clonotypes and omits some of them. Of 2 million to 2.5 million clones listed, 80% to 95% are singletons. CDR1 and CDR2 (germline): MNHEY, SVGAGI. The CDR3 runs 15 residues. After removal of 2 bases from V and 7 bases from J, the junction contained 7 bases not matched to a gene. About this clone: The target antigen is unknown.

Specimen: naive CD4+ T cells from PBMCs. As for subset: CD45RA+ positively selected. This clonotype was obtained from a man aged 18-30 years in good health. Some clones in this sample may be carry-over from other donors' samples. The J gene is TRBJ2-2, the V gene TRBV6-5; 7 nucleotides line up with TRBD2. The DNA of the CDR3 is TGTGCCAGCAGTTACCGAGGACTAGTGGGCGGGGAGCTGTTTTTT. Its protein product is CASSYRGLVGGELFF.